The 19 T cell receptor beta chains below come from one sample, sequenced in a study of shared clonotypes between healthy human individuals. The assay was immunoSEQ multiplex PCR, and TCRdb's table has in-frame clones only and misses some. Of 2 million to 2.5 million clones in the sample, about 94% are singletons; the top ten hold around 0.13%. Source material: naive CD4+ T cells sorted from blood. As for subset: CD45RA+ positively selected. Receptor source: a man younger than 30 in good health.

The DNA for the CDR3 is TGTGCCAGTATTGGGGAAATTGGGGGAGGCTACACCTTC. Translation gives CASIGEIGGGYTF. The gene calls are TRBV19 and TRBJ1-2; weak D call: TRBD1 (5 bases). The V end was cut by 7 bases, the J end by 8 bases, with 17 bases between. Germline CDR1 and CDR2: LNHDA and SQIVND (reference sequence). The CDR3 is 13 amino acids.

The chain employs TRBV12-5 and TRBJ2-7; D uncertain. The CDR3 is made up of 13 amino acids. Trimming pared 2 bases from V and 2 bases from J, leaving 7 bases between. Germline V gene lookup returns CDR1 LGHNT and CDR2 FRNRAP. The CDR3 is CASGLWSTYEQYF. DNA of the CDR3: TGTGCTAGTGGTTTGTGGTCTACCTACGAGCAGTACTTC.

CDR3 amino acids: CASSSQGSGGHNEQFF. CDR3 bases: TGTGCCAGCAGCTCCCAGGGTAGCGGGGGCCACAATGAGCAGTTCTTC. This chain connects TRBV7-2 to TRBJ2-1; 9 bases match TRBD2. Per germline, CDR1 SGHTA and CDR2 FQGNSA. With 4 bases clipped from V and 5 bases from J, the junction kept 9 bases outside the gene matches. The CDR3 contains 16 residues.

This chain links TRBV6-1 with TRBJ1-5; 8 nucleotides match TRBD1. The CDR3 has 15 residues. Germline values: CDR1 MNHNS, CDR2 SASEGT. V shed 4 bases and J 2 bases; nucleotides not matched to a gene: 4. The CDR3 nucleotides read TGTGCCAGCAGTGCTGGACAGGGCCGCAATCAGCCCCAGCATTTT. Its translation is CASSAGQGRNQPQHF.

This sequence joins TRBV2 and TRBJ2-2; D possibly corresponds to TRBD2 (5 bases). The germline V gene encodes CDR1 SNHLY and CDR2 FYNNEI. V was shortened by 6 bases and J by 4 bases, with 18 bases between the two germline ends. The CDR3 consists of 16 residues. The CDR3 region has the DNA TGTGCCAGCAGCCCGCGCGGCCCAGGAGGCACCGGGGAGCTGTTTTTT. Its translation is CASSPRGPGGTGELFF.

The chain links TRBV30 to TRBJ2-7; unclear D gene. V lost 1 base and J 7 bases, leaving 14 bases between the germline ends. This CDR3 has 13 amino acids. Germline V gene data show CDR1 as GTSNPN and CDR2 as SVGIG (reference sequence). The CDR3 nucleotides are TGTGCCTGGAGTGCCCGGCCACTCGAGGAGCAGTACTTC. Protein sequence: CAWSARPLEEQYF.

This chain joins TRBV5-5 and TRBJ2-7; D unclear. The V gene's germline CDR1 is SGHKS and CDR2 YYEKEE (reference sequence). This CDR3 comprises 17 residues. V gave up 1 base and J gave up 5 bases, with 22 bases separating them. The chain's CDR3 is CASSLRPEAISPNEQYF. The CDR3 nucleotides read TGTGCCAGCAGCTTGAGGCCAGAGGCCATCTCACCTAACGAGCAGTACTTC.

The chain joins TRBV6-6 to TRBJ1-1, with 9 bases lining up with TRBD1. V was clipped by 0 bases and J by 7 bases; unmatched bases: 0. From germline, CDR1 is MNHNY and CDR2 SVGAGI (reference sequence). This CDR3 contains 13 residues. CDR3 in amino acids: CASSYSTGGEAFF. The CDR3 nucleotides are TGTGCCAGCAGTTACTCGACAGGGGGTGAAGCTTTCTTT.

The V and J genes are TRBV5-6 and TRBJ1-3; 9 bases map to TRBD1. The CDR3 consists of 15 residues. Germline lookup yields CDR1 SGHDT and CDR2 YYEEEE. V was pared by 4 bases and J by 0 bases, with 2 bases of the junction left unmatched. In DNA form, the CDR3 reads TGTGCCAGCAGCAAGGGACAGGGCTCTGGAAACACCATATATTTT. Amino acid sequence: CASSKGQGSGNTIYF.

This chain links TRBV12-5 with TRBJ1-1; possibly TRBD1 for D (5 bases). V lost 0 bases and J 0 bases, leaving 17 bases between the germline ends. CDR3 length equals 18 residues. Germline V gene sequence: CDR1 LGHNT, CDR2 FRNRAP. The CDR3 is CASGLVAGAGLLNTEAFF. CDR3 nucleotide sequence: TGTGCTAGTGGTTTGGTAGCCGGGGCAGGCCTGCTGAACACTGAAGCTTTCTTT.

The chain couples TRBV5-1 to TRBJ2-1; 7 bases line up with TRBD2. The CDR3 has 15 amino acids. From germline, CDR1 is SGHRS and CDR2 YFSETQ. V lost 7 bases to trimming and J lost 6 bases; unmatched junction nucleotides: 13. CDR3 region: CASQPPSGGANEQFF. The CDR3 DNA sequence: TGCGCCAGCCAACCTCCCTCGGGGGGTGCCAATGAGCAGTTCTTC.

This chain connects TRBV7-2 to TRBJ2-7; TRBD2 is a possible D gene (5 bases). CDR3 length: 13 residues. V was shortened by 2 bases and J by 6 bases, with 11 bases between the two germline ends. Germline CDR1 reads SGHTA; CDR2 reads FQGNSA. As DNA, the CDR3 is TGTGCCAGCAGCTTAAGGGAGCGATCCGAGCAGTACTTC. It yields the protein CASSLRERSEQYF.

The chain carries TRBV7-6 and TRBJ2-1, with D possibly TRBD2 on 7 matching bases. Germline V gives CDR1 SGHVS, CDR2 FNYEAQ. V lost 5 bases, J lost 7 bases, and 18 bases lay in between. The length of the CDR3 is 15 residues. CDR3 DNA: TGTGCCAGCAGCGTCCAGAGGGGGGGGTGGAATGAGCAGTTCTTC. Amino acid sequence: CASSVQRGGWNEQFF.

This sequence joins TRBV9 and TRBJ2-5; TRBD1 is a possible D gene (5 bases). CDR1 and CDR2 (germline): SGDLS, YYNGEE. The CDR3 has 14 amino acids. The V end lost 0 bases, the J end lost 4 bases, and 10 bases lay between the germline ends. CDR3 amino acids: CASSVDAGRETQYF. CDR3 nucleotide sequence: TGTGCCAGCAGCGTAGATGCAGGGCGAGAGACCCAGTACTTC.

V and J are TRBV9 and TRBJ1-6, with TRBD1 as a possible D gene (6 bases). V was clipped by 4 bases and J by 6 bases, with 17 bases between them. The CDR3 is 16 residues long. Looked up from germline, CDR1 is SGDLS and CDR2 is YYNGEE. CDR3 sequence: CASSSSGPQGNSPLHF. The CDR3 DNA follows: TGTGCCAGCAGCTCCAGCGGACCACAGGGTAATTCACCCCTCCACTTT.

The gene calls are TRBV6-6 and TRBJ1-4; 7 nucleotides align to TRBD1. Germline V lookup: CDR1 MNHNY, CDR2 SVGAGI (reference sequence). This CDR3 comprises 16 residues. V was pared by 6 bases and J by 5 bases, with 12 bases of the junction left unmatched. The CDR3 is CASSRSDRAKNEKLFF. CDR3 bases: TGTGCCAGCAGCCGATCTGACAGGGCTAAAAATGAAAAACTGTTTTTT.

This clone appeared a few times. CDR3 nucleotides: TGTGCCAGCAGTTACAACCATAATTCACCCCTCCACTTT. Its protein product is CASSYNHNSPLHF. The chain combines TRBV6-5 with TRBJ1-6; D is uncertain. This CDR3 is built from 13 residues. V was shortened by 2 bases and J by 5 bases, with 4 bases between the two germline ends. CDR1 is MNHEY, CDR2 SVGAGI, per germline.

This chain connects TRBV5-1 to TRBJ2-3; a possible D gene is TRBD1 (5 bases). This CDR3 region has 14 residues. Trimming shortened V by 0 bases and J by 6 bases, and 11 bases separated the two germline ends. CDR1 SGHRS and CDR2 YFSETQ come from the germline V gene. CDR3 DNA sequence: TGCGCCAGCAGCTTGGGACCAGGGTCGGATACGCAGTATTTT. Amino acids: CASSLGPGSDTQYF.

With regard to this clone: Within the sample, other DNA sequences also encode this same CDR3. The chain couples TRBV18 to TRBJ2-2, with D possibly being TRBD2 (5 bases). V shed 1 base and J shed 0 bases, with 9 bases lying between them. This CDR3 region has 16 residues. CDR1 KGHSH and CDR2 LQKENI come from the germline V gene. The CDR3 region has the DNA TGTGCCAGCTCACCACTAGCGACCGCGAACACCGGGGAGCTGTTTTTT. The encoded protein is CASSPLATANTGELFF.